The entry below gives a single TCR beta chain sequence along with its context. The ends were cut back, 0 bases at V and 6 bases at J, with 6 bases in the middle. CDR3 size: 13 residues. Germline V lookup: CDR1 ENHRY, CDR2 SYGVKD. The entry originates in a study of CD8+ T cells in alopecia areata. For the study at large: Treated individuals took tofacitinib by mouth, 5 to 10 mg twice daily.

cDNA prepared by RNA extraction and subsequent reverse transcription served as the template for sequencing. The method was immunoSEQ multiplex PCR; TCRdb's version includes in-frame clones alone and lacks a portion of them. The sample yields roughly 150,000 clones, around 86% seen once. Here the sequenced sample was CD8+ T cells sorted from blood, taken at week 0. The TCR sequence derives from a human donor with alopecia areata. The genes are TRBV10-3 and TRBJ2-1; unclear D gene. CDR3 sequence reads: CAISESVANEQFF. The CDR3 DNA reads as TGTGCCATCAGTGAGTCGGTGGCCAATGAGCAGTTCTTC.